Below are 30 T cell receptor beta chains sequenced from a single sample in a study of blood T cell repertoires in COVID-19. The protocol was immunoSEQ multiplex PCR, while the TCRdb copy is restricted to in-frame clones and leaves out a portion. Counted here are 290,000 or so clones, nearly 90% occurring once; the ten biggest clones make up 3.5% to 4.5%. Sequences were obtained from PBMCs or T cells enriched from blood (not recorded which). The origin of the receptors is a woman younger than 30 with acute COVID-19.

The chain carries TRBV13 and TRBJ1-1, with TRBD1 matching over 8 bases. Germline CDR1 PRHDT, CDR2 FYEKMQ (reference sequence). This CDR3 is built from 15 residues. The V segment lost 5 bases and the J segment 1 base; nucleotides outside the gene matches: 6. The CDR3 DNA sequence: TGTGCCAGCAGCCCATCGGACAGGGCGAACACTGAAGCTTTCTTT. Translating gives CASSPSDRANTEAFF.

The V gene is TRBV28, the J gene TRBJ2-7, with D perhaps matching TRBD1 (5 bases). The ends were cut back, 2 bases at V and 5 bases at J, with 10 bases in the middle. The germline V gene encodes CDR1 MDHEN and CDR2 SYDVKM. This CDR3 is built from 13 residues. The CDR3 DNA is TGTGCCAGCAGTTTAGGCAGGGTCGACGAGCAGTACTTC. Translating gives CASSLGRVDEQYF. The whole variable domain, filled in from reference TRBV28 and TRBJ2-7, reads DVKVTQSSRYLVKRTGEKVFLECVQDMDHENMFWYRQDPGLGLRLIYFSYDVKMKEKGDIPEGYSVSREKKERFSLILESASTNQTSMYLCASSLGRVDEQYFGPGTRLTVT.

The chain recombines TRBV28 with TRBJ1-3; tentatively, D is TRBD1 (6 bases). CDR1 and CDR2 (germline): MDHEN, SYDVKM. The CDR3 runs to 15 residues. Trimming cost V 4 bases and J 4 bases, with 14 bases left between them. The CDR3 is CASSSPQGSGNTIYF. In DNA form, the CDR3 reads TGTGCCAGCAGTTCCCCCCAGGGGTCCGGAAACACCATATATTTT.

V is TRBV6-6 and J is TRBJ2-7, with 8 bases identical to TRBD2. The CDR3 sequence is 14 residues long. The V segment lost 5 bases and the J segment 6 bases; nucleotides outside the gene matches: 9. The germline V gene encodes CDR1 MNHNY and CDR2 SVGAGI (reference sequence). CDR3 bases: TGTGCCAGCAGTGGGACTAGGAGTACCCCCGAGCAGTACTTC. Protein sequence: CASSGTRSTPEQYF.

The chain recombines TRBV6-5 with TRBJ2-3, with D possibly TRBD2 on 6 matching bases. The CDR3 covers 14 residues. The germline V gene encodes CDR1 MNHEY and CDR2 SVGAGI. Trimming removed 6 bases at V and 4 bases at J, with 14 bases between. CDR3 DNA: TGTGCCAGCAGACGGGACTTTGGCGCAGATACGCAGTATTTT. Translated: CASRRDFGADTQYF.

The gene calls are TRBV18 and TRBJ1-4; D call uncertain. Per germline, CDR1 KGHSH and CDR2 LQKENI. This CDR3 has 15 amino acids. V was pared by 3 bases and J by 1 base, with 9 bases between. In DNA, the CDR3 is TGTGCCAGCTCACCTTGGAGAGAAACTAATGAAAAACTGTTTTTT. Translated: CASSPWRETNEKLFF.

The chain uses TRBV28 and TRBJ2-1; 10 nucleotides align to TRBD2. The germline V gene has CDR1 MDHEN and CDR2 SYDVKM. J was trimmed by 3 bases and V by 2 bases; bases with no gene match: 4. This CDR3 spans 16 amino acids. In DNA, the CDR3 is TGTGCCAGCAGTTTAGGGGCTAGCGGGAGCTACAATGAGCAGTTCTTC. This translates into CASSLGASGSYNEQFF. The full variable domain, with the rest looked up from reference TRBV28 and TRBJ2-1, is DVKVTQSSRYLVKRTGEKVFLECVQDMDHENMFWYRQDPGLGLRLIYFSYDVKMKEKGDIPEGYSVSREKKERFSLILESASTNQTSMYLCASSLGASGSYNEQFFGPGTRLTVL.

The sample holds one count of this clone. The chain links TRBV21-1 to TRBJ1-1; TRBD1, the table's D call, was not compared with the DNA. TRBV21-1 is a documented pseudogene. The CDR3 contains 14 residues. Written as DNA, the CDR3 is TGTGCCAGCAGCAGCGGGACAGTTAACACTGAAGCTTTCTTT. Its protein product is CASSSGTVNTEAFF.

This clone occurred once. The chain uses TRBV28 and TRBJ1-3; tentatively, D is TRBD1 (5 bases). V dropped 6 bases and J dropped 7 bases, with 22 bases sitting between them. The CDR3 sequence is 16 residues long. CDR1 is MDHEN, CDR2 SYDVKM, per germline. CDR3 nucleotides: TGTGCCAGCAGGACTCCTCAGGGCGGTCTCGGTAACACCATATATTTT. It translates to CASRTPQGGLGNTIYF.

The chain couples TRBV4-1 to TRBJ2-6; TRBD2 aligns across 11 bases. The CDR3 runs to 19 residues. The V segment lost 3 bases and the J segment 3 bases; nucleotides outside the gene matches: 10. Looked up from germline, CDR1 is MGHRA and CDR2 is YSYEKL. The CDR3 region is CASSQQVSGRAYGANVLTF. CDR3 nucleotide sequence: TGCGCCAGCAGCCAGCAAGTTAGCGGGAGGGCGTATGGGGCCAACGTCCTGACTTTC.

The rearrangement joins TRBV6-4 to TRBJ2-1; D perhaps matches TRBD1 (5 bases). The V end lost 4 bases, the J end lost 2 bases, and 12 bases lay between the germline ends. The CDR3 runs to 15 residues. The germline V gene has CDR1 MRHNA and CDR2 SNTAGT. The CDR3 reads CASSVEMGPYNEQFF. DNA of the CDR3: TGTGCCAGCAGTGTGGAGATGGGGCCCTACAATGAGCAGTTCTTC.

V and J are TRBV2 and TRBJ2-2; perhaps TRBD1 as D (5 bases). Germline CDR1 SNHLY, CDR2 FYNNEI. V was pared by 6 bases and J by 0 bases, with 14 bases between. The CDR3 runs 16 residues. In DNA form, the CDR3 reads TGTGCCAGCAGCGAGCAGGGTTTCGCGAACACCGGGGAGCTGTTTTTT. Its translation: CASSEQGFANTGELFF. The full variable domain, completed using reference TRBV2 and TRBJ2-2, is EPEVTQTPSHQVTQMGQEVILRCVPISNHLYFYWYRQILGQKVEFLVSFYNNEISEKSEIFDDQFSVERPDGSNFTLKIRSTKLEDSAMYFCASSEQGFANTGELFFGEGSRLTVL.

The chain employs TRBV10-3 and TRBJ2-7, with TRBD1 matching 7 bases. CDR1 ENHRY and CDR2 SYGVKD come from the germline V gene. The junction had 13 bases not matched to a gene; V was cut back by 8 bases and J by 6 bases. The CDR3 is 14 residues long. CDR3 bases: TGTGCCATCGGCAAGAACAGGGGCGGTGGCGAGCAGTACTTC. As protein: CAIGKNRGGGEQYF.

This clone was counted only a few times. This chain connects TRBV11-2 to TRBJ2-1; the D is unclear. The germline V and J ends were trimmed by 2 bases and 4 bases, with 15 bases remaining between them. The CDR3 consists of 16 residues. Germline V lookup: CDR1 SGHAT, CDR2 FQNNGV. CDR3 amino acids: CASSLTASTPYNEQFF. The CDR3 region has the DNA TGTGCCAGCAGCTTAACAGCCTCAACACCTTACAATGAGCAGTTCTTC.

The CDR3: CASRHSAAGGDPYEQYF. DNA of the CDR3: TGTGCCAGCAGGCATTCTGCAGCGGGAGGTGACCCCTACGAGCAGTACTTC. V and J are TRBV7-9 and TRBJ2-7; TRBD2 matches 9 bases. The CDR3 is 17 amino acids. V shed 6 bases, J shed 2 bases, and the junction held 14 bases outside the gene matches. Germline V gene data show CDR1 as SEHNR and CDR2 as FQNEAQ (reference sequence).

This rearrangement joins TRBV9 to TRBJ2-5; D might be TRBD2 (5 bases). This CDR3 is 13 amino acids long. The germline V and J ends were trimmed by 0 bases and 4 bases, with 7 bases remaining between them. Germline CDR1 and CDR2: SGDLS and YYNGEE. The CDR3 region has the DNA TGTGCCAGCAGCGTAGTTGCGGGAGAGACCCAGTACTTC. It yields the protein CASSVVAGETQYF.

Regarding this clone: This specimen includes other DNA sequences encoding the same CDR3. The rearrangement links TRBV5-1 to TRBJ1-2, with 9 bases matching TRBD1. CDR1 SGHRS and CDR2 YFSETQ come from the germline V gene. This CDR3 is 14 amino acids long. The V gene end was trimmed by 2 bases and the J gene end by 2 bases; junction bases not matched to a gene: 1. The CDR3 sequence: CASSLQGANYGYTF. For the CDR3, the DNA is TGCGCCAGCAGCTTACAGGGGGCAAACTATGGCTACACCTTC.

Here the CDR3 DNA reads TGTGCCAGTAGTATAGTAGGCGGACTTAATCAGCCCCAGCATTTT. Translation: CASSIVGGLNQPQHF. This chain links TRBV19 with TRBJ1-5; D is unresolved. Germline V gene sequence: CDR1 LNHDA, CDR2 SQIVND (reference sequence). V was trimmed by 1 base and J by 4 bases, leaving 11 bases between them. This CDR3 comprises 15 residues.

This rearrangement joins TRBV11-3 to TRBJ2-7; maybe TRBD2 (8 bases). The germline CDR1 and CDR2 sequences are SGHNT and YENEEA. CDR3 length: 15 residues. Trimming cost V 5 bases and J 1 base, with 15 bases left between them. The CDR3, as DNA: TGTGCCAGCAGCCCAGGGGGACTAGGGTCCTACGAGCAGTACTTC. Translation gives CASSPGGLGSYEQYF. The variable domain in full, completed from reference TRBV11-3 and TRBJ2-7, reads EAGVVQSPRYKIIEKKQPVAFWCNPISGHNTLYWYLQNLGQGPELLIRYENEEAVDDSQLPKDRFSAERLKGVDSTLKIQPAELGDSAVYLCASSPGGLGSYEQYFGPGTRLTVT.

The rearrangement joins TRBV10-3 to TRBJ2-6; no definite D call. The V gene lost 3 bases and the J gene lost 4 bases, with 7 bases spanning the gap. The germline V gene has CDR1 ENHRY and CDR2 SYGVKD. The CDR3 extends over 14 amino acids. CDR3 region: CAISDFSGANVLTF. CDR3 sequence (DNA): TGTGCCATCAGTGATTTCTCGGGGGCCAACGTCCTGACTTTC.

V usage is TRBV7-9 and J usage is TRBJ1-1; D gene ambiguous. The CDR3 extends over 13 amino acids. V gave up 1 base and J gave up 2 bases, with 5 bases separating them. Germline assignment: CDR1 SEHNR and CDR2 FQNEAQ (reference sequence). CDR3 sequence reads: CASSLGKNTEAFF. The CDR3 DNA follows: TGTGCCAGCAGCTTAGGTAAAAACACTGAAGCTTTCTTT.

This chain connects TRBV13 to TRBJ2-7; 10 bases are a match to TRBD1. V was pared by 4 bases and J by 6 bases, with 6 bases of the junction left unmatched. Germline CDR1 PRHDT, CDR2 FYEKMQ (reference sequence). The CDR3 covers 14 residues. The CDR3, as DNA: TGTGCCAGCAGCTCTTACCGGGACAGGGGCGAGCAGTACTTC. Translating it yields CASSSYRDRGEQYF.

V usage is TRBV10-3 and J usage is TRBJ2-7; D is perhaps TRBD2 (6 bases). Germline loops: CDR1 ENHRY, CDR2 SYGVKD. CDR3 length: 14 amino acids. The V end lost 8 bases, the J end lost 2 bases, and 16 bases lay between the germline ends. The CDR3, as DNA: TGTGCCATCCAAGTGGGGACTGGAGCCTACGAGCAGTACTTC. This sequence encodes CAIQVGTGAYEQYF.

This clone was detected once. CDR3 nucleotides: TGTGCCAGCAGCAAACTTGGCGGGAGGGCCTTTGAGCTGGGTGAGCAGTTCTTC. Amino acids: CASSKLGGRAFELGEQFF. V usage is TRBV21-1 and J usage is TRBJ2-1; the table's D call, TRBD2, has no DNA check behind it. TRBV21-1 is an annotated pseudogene. This CDR3 is built from 18 residues.

This clone has only a few counts. The chain employs TRBV27 and TRBJ1-4; weak D call: TRBD1 (6 bases). The V gene lost 6 bases and the J gene lost 0 bases, with 8 bases spanning the gap. Per the germline V gene, CDR1 is MNHEY and CDR2 is SMNVEV (reference sequence). The CDR3 is made up of 14 amino acids. This CDR3 is CASRGAATNEKLFF. CDR3 nucleotides: TGTGCCAGCAGGGGGGCCGCAACTAATGAAAAACTGTTTTTT.

Worth noting for this clone: Other DNA sequences in this specimen translate into the identical CDR3. The CDR3 bases are TGTGCCAGCAGCCCCCAGGAGAACACTGAAGCTTTCTTT. As protein: CASSPQENTEAFF. V and J are TRBV12-3 or TRBV12-4 and TRBJ1-1; D remains ambiguous. CDR3 length: 13 amino acids. Deletions cut 6 bases from V and 1 base from J, with 9 bases between.

This chain joins TRBV30 and TRBJ2-7; 8 nucleotides align to TRBD1. The trim removed 4 bases at V and 4 bases at J, leaving 18 bases unmatched. The CDR3 has 17 residues. Germline V gene lookup returns CDR1 GTSNPN and CDR2 SVGIG (reference sequence). The CDR3 nucleotides read TGTGCCTGGACCCAGTCGTGGGTGGCAGGGGGCGAGTACGAGCAGTACTTC. It translates to CAWTQSWVAGGEYEQYF.

This CDR3 reads CASSFSGSRIVYGYTF. CDR3 nucleotide sequence: TGTGCCAGCAGTTTCTCTGGGAGTAGAATCGTCTATGGCTACACCTTC. The chain couples TRBV27 to TRBJ1-2; D unresolved. CDR1 is MNHEY, CDR2 SMNVEV, per germline (reference sequence). V was cut by 3 bases and J by 4 bases, with 18 bases left in between. The CDR3 contains 16 residues.

J is TRBJ2-7 and V is TRBV6-6; tentative D call: TRBD2 (6 bases). CDR1 MNHNY and CDR2 SVGAGI come from the germline V gene (reference sequence). This CDR3 comprises 14 residues. Trimming removed 0 bases from V and 1 base from J, with 7 bases in between. The CDR3 DNA sequence: TGTGCCAGCAGTTACTCGGAGGGATCCTACGAGCAGTACTTC. Translated: CASSYSEGSYEQYF.

The chain has TRBV5-5 and TRBJ1-1; D not resolved. The V and J ends lost 4 bases and 3 bases respectively, with 16 bases between them. The V gene's germline CDR1 is SGHKS and CDR2 YYEKEE (reference sequence). There are 15 residues in the CDR3. The DNA for the CDR3 is TGTGCCAGCAGCCTCATGGGAGGGCAGTACACTGAAGCTTTCTTT. Translated: CASSLMGGQYTEAFF.